Presented here are 5 T cell receptor beta chains from one specimen sequenced in a study of early T cells in non-severe SARS-CoV-2 infection. TCRdb reanalysed the 5' RACE reads using MiXCR and keeps one entry per CDR3 protein. Here the sample spans about 66,000 distinct CDR3 sequences, over 10% being singletons. Sequencing was carried out using whole blood. The receptors come from an adult who was a healthcare worker with PCR-confirmed SARS-CoV-2 infection or an uninfected control (not recorded which).

Concerning this clonotype: A much larger clone is a single base away; this may be a read error. J is TRBJ2-5 and V is TRBV29-1; unclear D gene. Per germline, CDR1 SQVTM and CDR2 ANQGSEA. The CDR3 is 12 residues long. V was trimmed by 7 bases and J by 5 bases, leaving 14 bases between them. The CDR3 nucleotides are TGCAGCGCTCAGAATTCTTCGGAGACCCAGTACTTC. Residues: CSAQNSSETQYF.

This clonotype was observed many times. V usage is TRBV5-1 and J usage is TRBJ2-6; D remains ambiguous. This CDR3 is built from 16 residues. Deletions cut 4 bases from V and 3 bases from J, with 14 bases between. Per germline, CDR1 SGHRS and CDR2 YFSETQ. As DNA, the CDR3 is TGCGCCAGCAGCCAGGACGGCCGTAGTGGGGCCAACGTCCTGACTTTC. Translation gives CASSQDGRSGANVLTF.

In this sample, this clonotype turned up a few times. The chain joins TRBV27 to TRBJ1-1; D uncertain. CDR1 and CDR2 (germline): MNHEY, SMNVEV (reference sequence). There are 14 residues in the CDR3. The V and J ends lost 3 bases and 1 base respectively, with 9 bases between them. CDR3 coding DNA: TGTGCCAGCAGTTTTAAAATGACGAACACTGAAGCTTTCTTT. It translates to CASSFKMTNTEAFF.

The rearrangement uses TRBV7-6 and TRBJ2-3, with TRBD2 matching over 7 bases. CDR3 size: 17 residues. Trimming removed 5 bases from V and 2 bases from J; junction bases left unmatched: 13. The V gene's germline CDR1 is SGHVS and CDR2 FNYEAQ. CDR3 in amino acids: CASSKAIGAGYTDTQYF. The CDR3 DNA is TGTGCCAGCAGCAAGGCCATAGGAGCGGGATACACAGATACGCAGTATTTT.

The V and J genes are TRBV14 and TRBJ2-7; TRBD1 matches at 7 bases. This CDR3 has 16 amino acids. The V gene end was trimmed by 4 bases and the J gene end by 1 base; junction bases not matched to a gene: 10. Germline lookup yields CDR1 SGHDN and CDR2 FVKESK. The CDR3 sequence is CASSPNRGVLSYEQYF. The CDR3, as DNA: TGTGCCAGCAGCCCTAACAGGGGCGTTTTATCCTACGAGCAGTACTTC. The whole variable domain, remainder taken from reference TRBV14 and TRBJ2-7, is EAGVTQFPSHSVIEKGQTVTLRCDPISGHDNLYWYRRVMGKEIKFLLHFVKESKQDESGMPNNRFLAERTGGTYSTLKVQPAELEDSGVYFCASSPNRGVLSYEQYFGPGTRLTVT.